The clone carrying this TCR beta chain was observed a handful of times. The CDR3 length is 17 residues. V was clipped by 6 bases and J by 4 bases; unmatched bases: 12. Germline V CDR1 and CDR2: SEHNR, FQNEAQ (reference sequence). The entry originates in a study of T cells in Graves' hyperthyroidism and ophthalmopathy. Template material for amplifying TCR beta CDR3 regions consisted of RNA transcripts. HTBI primers were the set used in a first-round RT-PCR of the TCR CDR3. TCRdb re-called the multiplex PCR reads through MiXCR, storing one row per CDR3 protein. Of approximately 330,000 distinct CDR3 sequences listed, roughly a fifth are singletons.

The TCR comes from a woman aged 45-59 years with Graves' hyperthyroidism. This chain links TRBV7-9 with TRBJ2-1, with 10 bases fitting TRBD1. Sample: blood. In nucleotides, the CDR3 is TGTGCCAGCAGGTCCCCCCCCCGGGACAGGGGTTACAATGAGCAGTTCTTC. Translation: CASRSPPRDRGYNEQFF. The complete variable domain, with remaining parts taken from reference TRBV7-9 and TRBJ2-1, reads DTGVSQNPRHKITKRGQNVTFRCDPISEHNRLYWYRQTLGQGPEFLTYFQNEAQLEKSRLLSDRFSAERPKGSFSTLEIQRTEQGDSAMYLCASRSPPRDRGYNEQFFGPGTRLTVL.